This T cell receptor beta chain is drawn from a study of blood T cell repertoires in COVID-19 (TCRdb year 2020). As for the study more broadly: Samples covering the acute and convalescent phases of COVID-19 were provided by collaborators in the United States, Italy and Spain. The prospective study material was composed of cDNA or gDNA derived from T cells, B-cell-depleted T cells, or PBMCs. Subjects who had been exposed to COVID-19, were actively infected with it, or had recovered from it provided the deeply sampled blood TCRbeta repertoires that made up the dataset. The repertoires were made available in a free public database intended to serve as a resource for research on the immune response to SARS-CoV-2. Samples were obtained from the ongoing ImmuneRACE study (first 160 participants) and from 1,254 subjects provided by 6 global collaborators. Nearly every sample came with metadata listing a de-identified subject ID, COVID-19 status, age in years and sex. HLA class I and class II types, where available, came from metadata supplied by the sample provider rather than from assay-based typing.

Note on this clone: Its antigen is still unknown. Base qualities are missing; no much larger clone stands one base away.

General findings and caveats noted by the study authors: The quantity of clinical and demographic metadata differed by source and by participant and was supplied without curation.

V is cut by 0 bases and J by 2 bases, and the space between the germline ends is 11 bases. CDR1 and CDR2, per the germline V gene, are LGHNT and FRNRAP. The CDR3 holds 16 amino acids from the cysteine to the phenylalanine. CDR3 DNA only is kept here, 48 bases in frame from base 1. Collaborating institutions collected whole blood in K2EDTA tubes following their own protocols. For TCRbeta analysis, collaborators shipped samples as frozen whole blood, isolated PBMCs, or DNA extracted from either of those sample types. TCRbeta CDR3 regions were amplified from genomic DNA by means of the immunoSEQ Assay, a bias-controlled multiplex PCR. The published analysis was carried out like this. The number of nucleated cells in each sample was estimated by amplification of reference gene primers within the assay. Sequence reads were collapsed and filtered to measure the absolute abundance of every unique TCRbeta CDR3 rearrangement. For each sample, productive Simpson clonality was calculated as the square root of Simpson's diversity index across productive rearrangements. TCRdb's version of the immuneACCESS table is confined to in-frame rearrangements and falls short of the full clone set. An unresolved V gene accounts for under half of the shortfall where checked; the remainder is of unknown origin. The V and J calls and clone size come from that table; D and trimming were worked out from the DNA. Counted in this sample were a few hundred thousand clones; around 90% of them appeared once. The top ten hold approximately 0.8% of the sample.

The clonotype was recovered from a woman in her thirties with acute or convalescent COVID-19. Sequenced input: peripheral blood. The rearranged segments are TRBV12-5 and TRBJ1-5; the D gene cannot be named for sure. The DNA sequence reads TGTGCTAGTGGTTTGGTACCCGGGTTTGGCAATCAGCCCCAGCATTTT. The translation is CASGLVPGFGNQPQHF.